The 3 T cell receptor beta chains given below trace back to one sample, sequenced in a study of blood T cell repertoires in COVID-19. Repertoires were generated with immunoSEQ multiplex PCR, while TCRdb's copy carries only in-frame clones and drops some. The data show some 400,000 clones, roughly 90% seen once. Material: peripheral blood. These receptors came from a man aged 18 to 29 with active or convalescent COVID-19.

This clone was counted a few times. The chain joins TRBV19 to TRBJ1-6, with D hard to call. Looked up from germline, CDR1 is LNHDA and CDR2 is SQIVND (reference sequence). V dropped 11 bases and J dropped 5 bases, with 19 bases sitting between them. This CDR3 spans 15 amino acids. CDR3 sequence: CASSEGRLNNSPLHF. CDR3 bases: TGTGCCTCCTCTGAGGGTCGATTAAATAATTCACCCCTCCACTTT. The full variable domain, completed using reference TRBV19 and TRBJ1-6, is DGGITQSPKYLFRKEGQNVTLSCEQNLNHDAMYWYRQDPGQGLRLIYYSQIVNDFQKGDIAEGYSVSREKKESFPLTVTSAQKNPTAFYLCASSEGRLNNSPLHFGNGTRLTVT.

V usage is TRBV27 and J usage is TRBJ1-1; D might be TRBD1 (5 bases). The V gene lost 3 bases and the J gene lost 4 bases, with 12 bases spanning the gap. The germline gives CDR1 MNHEY, CDR2 SMNVEV (reference sequence). The CDR3 has 14 amino acids. The CDR3 protein is CASSFVGVFTEAFF. CDR3 coding DNA: TGTGCCAGCAGTTTTGTAGGGGTGTTCACTGAAGCTTTCTTT.

The J gene is TRBJ2-1, the V gene TRBV4-3; D gene uncertain. The CDR3 has 15 residues. V gave up 0 bases and J gave up 3 bases, with 9 bases separating them. The germline CDR1 and CDR2 sequences are LGHNA and YSLEER. The CDR3 nucleotides are TGCGCCAGCAGCCAAGATCGCAGTGACTACAATGAGCAGTTCTTC. It yields the protein CASSQDRSDYNEQFF.